Below, 10 T cell receptor beta chains from the same sample are listed, as sequenced in a study of T cell responses to AZD1222 COVID-19 vaccine. The table came from immunoSEQ multiplex PCR; TCRdb's copy has only in-frame clones and leaves some out. The data contain under 150,000 clones, 80% to 90% of them singletons. Sequences were derived from peripheral blood, sampled 28 days after the second AZD1222 dose. The receptors originated from an adult who received the AZD1222 COVID-19 vaccine.

J is TRBJ1-5 and V is TRBV18, with 10 bases matching TRBD1. There are 17 residues in the CDR3. V shed 0 bases, J shed 6 bases, and the junction held 8 bases outside the gene matches. Germline V gene data show CDR1 as KGHSH and CDR2 as LQKENI. CDR3 sequence: CASSPPGQGRLLQPQHF. The CDR3 DNA sequence: TGTGCCAGCTCACCACCGGGACAGGGGAGGTTGCTTCAGCCCCAGCATTTT.

The gene calls are TRBV28 and TRBJ2-7; D is perhaps TRBD2 (7 bases). Germline assignment: CDR1 MDHEN and CDR2 SYDVKM. Trimming took off 6 bases at V and 2 bases at J, with 20 bases between the two ends. The CDR3 sequence is 16 residues long. Here the CDR3 DNA reads TGTGCCAGCAGGCTGGGGGCGGGGGTAGGGACCTACGAGCAGTACTTC. Translating gives CASRLGAGVGTYEQYF.

The chain couples TRBV7-2 to TRBJ2-2; 8 bases are a match to TRBD2. Trimming removed 8 bases from V and 10 bases from J; junction bases left unmatched: 12. The CDR3 length is 14 residues. CDR1 SGHTA and CDR2 FQGNSA come from the germline V gene. CDR3 protein: CASAANRGGLELFF. The CDR3 nucleotides read TGTGCCAGCGCCGCAAACCGGGGGGGCCTGGAGCTGTTTTTT.

This chain connects TRBV11-2 to TRBJ2-3; unclear D gene. The length of the CDR3 is 17 residues. The germline CDR1 and CDR2 sequences are SGHAT and FQNNGV. With 1 base removed from V and 2 bases from J, the gap between germline ends came to 16 bases. In DNA, the CDR3 is TGTGCCAGCAGCTTAGTCATCTCGTCTGGCCCCACAGATACGCAGTATTTT. It specifies CASSLVISSGPTDTQYF.

V gene TRBV9 combines with J gene TRBJ1-4, with D unclear. Trimming took 0 bases from V and 4 from J, leaving 13 bases between them. This CDR3 comprises 16 residues. Germline CDR1 is SGDLS and CDR2 is YYNGEE. The CDR3 region has the DNA TGTGCCAGCAGCGTAGGAGTAGGGCTTCTTAATGAAAAACTGTTTTTT. Translating it yields CASSVGVGLLNEKLFF.

This rearrangement joins TRBV19 to TRBJ1-5; D perhaps matches TRBD1 (6 bases). From germline, CDR1 is LNHDA and CDR2 SQIVND (reference sequence). V gave up 5 bases and J gave up 6 bases, with 17 bases separating them. The CDR3 length is 15 residues. Here the CDR3 reads CASSQGGGIVQPQHF. DNA for the CDR3: TGTGCCAGTAGTCAAGGGGGGGGCATCGTTCAGCCCCAGCATTTT.

V gene TRBV21-1 combines with J gene TRBJ2-7; the table assigns TRBD2, which was not confirmed against the DNA. TRBV21-1 is a documented pseudogene. The CDR3 runs 16 residues. As DNA, the CDR3 is TGTGCCAGCAGCAAAAGAGGCGGGATTCGCATCTACGAGCAGTACTTC. Amino acids: CASSKRGGIRIYEQYF.

This chain uses TRBV7-9 with TRBJ2-2; D is perhaps TRBD1 (6 bases). There are 15 residues in the CDR3. The germline gives CDR1 SEHNR, CDR2 FQNEAQ (reference sequence). V lost 3 bases to trimming and J lost 1 base, with 9 bases between them. The CDR3 loop reads CASSFQGGNTGELFF. In DNA form, the CDR3 reads TGTGCCAGCAGCTTTCAAGGGGGGAACACCGGGGAGCTGTTTTTT.

The chain couples TRBV7-3 to TRBJ2-1; 8 bases align to TRBD2. The CDR3 has 15 amino acids. The germline V gene has CDR1 SGHTA and CDR2 FQGTGA. With V trimmed by 1 base and J by 7 bases, 6 bases remained unmatched. The CDR3 reads CASSLSAGGQNEQFF. The CDR3 nucleotides read TGTGCCAGCAGCTTAAGTGCGGGGGGACAAAATGAGCAGTTCTTC.

The chain combines TRBV2 with TRBJ2-3; D ambiguous. The germline V gene has CDR1 SNHLY and CDR2 FYNNEI. Trimming took 5 bases from V and 8 from J, leaving 26 bases between them. The CDR3 spans 17 residues. The CDR3 region has the DNA TGTGCCAGCAGTACCCTCAAAAGGTTAGCTCCCCACGGTACGCAGTATTTT. Its protein is CASSTLKRLAPHGTQYF.